Below are 10 T cell receptor beta chains sequenced from a single sample in a study of blood T cells in healthy people across ages. Primed by a sample-barcoded 5' primer and a J-beta primer mix, a second PCR proceeded for roughly 7 to 11 cycles. TCRdb reprocessed the 5' RACE reads with MiXCR, giving one entry per CDR3 protein. The table records approximately 900,000 distinct CDR3 sequences, about 44% of them present only once. Material: blood. These receptor sequences come from a young man in good health.

There are a few counts of this clonotype. The CDR3 region is CASSQDRQMLTYEQYF. The CDR3, as DNA: TGCGCCAGCAGCCAAGATCGACAGATGCTTACCTACGAGCAGTACTTC. The chain has TRBV4-1 and TRBJ2-7; D is perhaps TRBD1 (5 bases). This CDR3 comprises 16 residues. Germline V lookup: CDR1 MGHRA, CDR2 YSYEKL. Between the trimmed V and J ends, which lost 0 bases and 2 bases, there was a span of 14 bases.

This rearrangement joins TRBV9 to TRBJ2-3; D could derive from TRBD1 or TRBD2 (5 bases each). The CDR3 contains 13 residues. Germline V gives CDR1 SGDLS, CDR2 YYNGEE. The germline V and J ends were trimmed by 2 bases and 4 bases, with 8 bases remaining between them. The DNA for the CDR3 is TGTGCCAGCAGCGTTGTGGGGGCAGATACGCAGTATTTT. Its protein product is CASSVVGADTQYF.

The V call is TRBV5-1, the J call TRBJ2-2, with 10 bases matching TRBD1. The germline V gene has CDR1 SGHRS and CDR2 YFSETQ. The V segment lost 4 bases and the J segment 9 bases; nucleotides outside the gene matches: 9. This CDR3 spans 15 amino acids. CDR3 loop: CASSPGQGVFRELFF. CDR3 sequence (DNA): TGCGCCAGCAGCCCTGGACAGGGGGTTTTCAGGGAGCTGTTTTTT.

The chain couples TRBV4-1 to TRBJ1-2; D is ambiguous. Trimming stripped 0 bases from V and 3 bases from J, with 11 bases between. CDR1 and CDR2 (germline): MGHRA, YSYEKL. The CDR3 runs to 15 residues. The CDR3 is CASSQDGRNDYGYTF. CDR3 bases: TGCGCCAGCAGCCAAGATGGCAGAAACGACTATGGCTACACCTTC.

This clonotype was picked up many times. This chain links TRBV29-1 with TRBJ2-1; 11 nucleotides agree with TRBD2. This CDR3 contains 16 residues. The V segment lost 4 bases and the J segment 5 bases; nucleotides outside the gene matches: 10. Germline CDR1 is SQVTM and CDR2 is ANQGSEA. CDR3 region: CSVAGPGLAANNEQFF. In DNA, the CDR3 is TGCAGCGTTGCTGGTCCGGGACTAGCGGCTAACAATGAGCAGTTCTTC.

J is TRBJ1-2 and V is TRBV20-1, with D unresolved. This CDR3 spans 14 amino acids. V dropped 0 bases and J dropped 4 bases, with 12 bases sitting between them. Germline CDR1 reads DFQATT; CDR2 reads SNEGSKA (reference sequence). The CDR3 protein is CSARDVSAGYGYTF. The DNA of the CDR3 is TGCAGTGCTAGAGATGTCAGCGCGGGCTATGGCTACACCTTC.

The rearrangement uses TRBV15 and TRBJ1-6; D remains ambiguous. The V end was cut by 0 bases, the J end by 7 bases, with 10 bases between. The CDR3 is made up of 15 amino acids. Germline CDR1 and CDR2: LNHNV and YYDKDF (reference sequence). The CDR3 here is CATSRDVTTNSPLHF. The CDR3 bases are TGTGCCACCAGCAGAGATGTGACAACAAATTCACCCCTCCACTTT.

This clonotype was recorded at least ten times. V is TRBV5-1 and J is TRBJ2-7; D is uncertain. From germline, CDR1 is SGHRS and CDR2 YFSETQ. Trimming removed 1 base from V and 2 bases from J, with 4 bases in between. CDR3 size: 12 residues. Here the CDR3 DNA reads TGCGCCAGCAGCTTGCAAACCTACGAGCAGTACTTC. Amino acids: CASSLQTYEQYF.

The chain is built from TRBV4-1 and TRBJ2-3; D might be TRBD1 or TRBD2, each matching 5 bases. Per germline, CDR1 MGHRA and CDR2 YSYEKL. CDR3 length equals 16 residues. Trimming took off 0 bases at V and 2 bases at J, with 12 bases between the two ends. The CDR3 is CASSQEMGDHTDTQYF. CDR3 bases: TGCGCCAGCAGCCAAGAGATGGGGGACCACACAGATACGCAGTATTTT.

This chain uses TRBV7-2 with TRBJ2-7; TRBD1 might be the D (7 bases). The CDR3 has 16 amino acids. The germline V gene encodes CDR1 SGHTA and CDR2 FQGNSA. Deletions cut 2 bases from V and 7 bases from J, with 21 bases between. The CDR3 here is CASSLYGRGAATEQYF. CDR3 DNA sequence: TGTGCCAGCAGCTTATATGGCAGGGGGGCAGCTACGGAGCAGTACTTC.